The clone carrying this T cell receptor beta chain appeared many times. In TCRdb, the 5' RACE reads were re-called with MiXCR into one record per CDR3 protein. The data contain tens of thousands of distinct CDR3 sequences, under 9% of them seen just once; the ten biggest clones take up around 3.6%. This sample was taken from a study of early T cells in non-severe SARS-CoV-2 infection. Background on the study: Chains stayed unpaired after sequencing of bulk RNA from unsorted whole blood.

This sequence originates from an adult who was a healthcare worker with PCR-confirmed SARS-CoV-2 infection or an uninfected control (not recorded which). The specimen comprised whole blood, sampled at baseline.

The CDR3 protein is CASRGDRANVLTF. The CDR3 DNA follows: TGTGCCAGCAGAGGAGACAGGGCCAACGTCCTGACTTTC. The chain employs TRBV7-8 and TRBJ2-6; D unclear. Trimming left V 6 bases short and J 5 bases short, with 8 bases between. Germline V gene sequence: CDR1 SGHVS, CDR2 FQNEAQ. The CDR3 extends over 13 amino acids.